The source of this T cell receptor beta chain is a study of Ad26.COV2.S vaccination and SARS-CoV-2 variants. TCRdb's copy holds only in-frame clones and misses some; the assay was immunoSEQ multiplex PCR. This sample has some 480,000 clones; approximately 90% occur once, and the top ten carry roughly 12%. Regarding treatment: 15 to 20 received Ad26.COV2.S at low or high dose, single or two shots; about five received placebo; per-sample allocation not given. Day 63 after the first vaccine or placebo injection was the time point for sampling. The sequences come from peripheral blood, collected in a trial of Ad26.COV2.S vaccine versus placebo. This TCR was recovered from a person aged 18-65 years who received the Ad26.COV2.S COVID-19 vaccine or a placebo.

This chain's CDR3 is CASRKQGWDTEAFF. CDR3 bases: TGTGCAAGTCGCAAACAGGGGTGGGACACTGAAGCTTTCTTT. J is TRBJ1-1 and V is TRBV12-2; the table gives TRBD1 as D, unverified against the DNA. TRBV12-2 is shown as a pseudogene. The CDR3 runs to 14 residues.